These 6 T cell receptor beta chains came from one sample sequenced in a study of CD4 T cells in relation to SARS-CoV-2 and coronaviruses. Data came from immunoSEQ multiplex PCR; TCRdb stores just in-frame clones and leaves some out. Altogether 35,000 to 40,000 clones are present, approximately 83% being singletons, with the ten largest covering roughly 3.2%. The specimen was memory CD4+ T cells from PBMCs. These receptors all stem from an adult with COVID-19.

The V call is TRBV7-3, the J call TRBJ2-3; D may be TRBD2 (5 bases). V lost 5 bases and J lost 8, with 11 bases in between. The CDR3 runs 12 residues. Germline CDR1 SGHTA, CDR2 FQGTGA. As DNA, the CDR3 is TGTGCCAGCAGCCCGGGAAAGGGTACGCAGTATTTT. Protein sequence: CASSPGKGTQYF.

The chain recombines TRBV4-2 with TRBJ2-1, with 13 bases fitting TRBD2. V was pared by 4 bases and J by 7 bases, with 10 bases of the junction left unmatched. This CDR3 has 17 residues. Germline CDR1 LGHNA, CDR2 YNFKEQ. Written as DNA, the CDR3 is TGTGCCAGCAGCCCCTATACTAGCGGGAGGGCTGGAAATGAGCAGTTCTTC. Protein sequence: CASSPYTSGRAGNEQFF.

This chain links TRBV6-5 with TRBJ2-3, with D possibly TRBD2 on 6 matching bases. This CDR3 region has 15 residues. Germline CDR1 is MNHEY and CDR2 is SVGAGI. With 4 bases removed from V and 0 bases from J, the gap between germline ends came to 11 bases. The CDR3 region has the DNA TGTGCCAGCAGTTTTAGCGGAACTAGCACAGATACGCAGTATTTT. Translation: CASSFSGTSTDTQYF.

V and J are TRBV7-2 and TRBJ1-1; weak D call: TRBD1 (5 bases). The CDR3 is made up of 14 amino acids. Germline assignment: CDR1 SGHTA and CDR2 FQGNSA. Trimming removed 3 bases from V and 0 bases from J, with 8 bases in between. The CDR3 sequence: CASSLGRMNTEAFF. The CDR3 bases are TGTGCCAGCAGCTTGGGACGGATGAACACTGAAGCTTTCTTT.

There are a few counts of this clone. The chain is built from TRBV24-1 and TRBJ2-3; no clear D. The CDR3 spans 16 residues. Germline CDR1 and CDR2: KGHDR and SFDVKD. V was clipped by 4 bases and J by 0 bases, with 13 bases between them. The CDR3, as DNA: TGTGCCACCAGTGACGTTGACACAGCTAGCACAGATACGCAGTATTTT. This translates into CATSDVDTASTDTQYF.

The chain has TRBV9 and TRBJ1-4; possibly TRBD1 for D (5 bases). Germline assignment: CDR1 SGDLS and CDR2 YYNGEE. The CDR3 extends over 14 amino acids. Trimming stripped 7 bases from V and 4 bases from J, with 14 bases between. The CDR3 nucleotides read TGTGCCAGCGGGGGAGGCAGCCTTAATGAAAAACTGTTTTTT. Protein sequence: CASGGGSLNEKLFF.